Included here is one T cell receptor (beta chain) sequence, with context. This sample was taken from a study of prognosis after radiotherapy for stage I lung cancer. Study at large: The tumor was squamous cell carcinoma for roughly seven patients; for roughly 12, it was adenocarcinoma. Radiotherapy: SBRT, 3 to 5 fractions, biologically effective dose at least 100 Gy.

CDR3 of TCR beta was amplified from genomic DNA via a two-round multiplex PCR. Gene-specific TRBV and TRBJ primers were used in PCR round one. One entry per CDR3 protein, called by TCRdb with MiXCR from the multiplex PCR reads. The sample lists approximately 25,000 distinct CDR3 sequences; 40% to 55% were seen once. Per the germline V gene, CDR1 is SQVTM and CDR2 is ANQGSEA. With 1 base removed from V and 8 bases from J, the gap between germline ends came to 8 bases. The CDR3 has 11 residues. J is TRBJ1-2 and V is TRBV29-1; D ambiguous. Material: PBMCs, obtained before or after stereotactic body radiation therapy (not recorded which). This TCR was sampled from a donor aged 50 or older with non-small cell lung cancer. Here the CDR3 reads CSVEGGEGYTF. In nucleotides, the CDR3 is TGCAGCGTTGAAGGCGGAGAGGGCTACACCTTC. Full variable domain (outside the CDR3, taken from reference TRBV29-1 and TRBJ1-2): SAVISQKPSRDICQRGTSLTIQCQVDSQVTMMFWYRQQPGQSLTLIATANQGSEATYESGFVIDKFPISRPNLTFSTLTVSNMSPEDSSIYLCSVEGGEGYTFGSGTRLTVV.